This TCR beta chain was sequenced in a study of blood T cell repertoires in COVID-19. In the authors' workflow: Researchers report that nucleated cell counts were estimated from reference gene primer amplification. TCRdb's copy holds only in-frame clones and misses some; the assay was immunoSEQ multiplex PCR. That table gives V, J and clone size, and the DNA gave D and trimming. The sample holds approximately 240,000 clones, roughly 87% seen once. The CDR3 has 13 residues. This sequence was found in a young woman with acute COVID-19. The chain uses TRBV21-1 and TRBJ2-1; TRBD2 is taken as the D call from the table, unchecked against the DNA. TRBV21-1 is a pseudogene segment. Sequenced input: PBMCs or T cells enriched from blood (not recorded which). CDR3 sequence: CASLAGGNNEQFF. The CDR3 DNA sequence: TGTGCCAGCCTAGCGGGAGGAAACAATGAGCAGTTCTTC.